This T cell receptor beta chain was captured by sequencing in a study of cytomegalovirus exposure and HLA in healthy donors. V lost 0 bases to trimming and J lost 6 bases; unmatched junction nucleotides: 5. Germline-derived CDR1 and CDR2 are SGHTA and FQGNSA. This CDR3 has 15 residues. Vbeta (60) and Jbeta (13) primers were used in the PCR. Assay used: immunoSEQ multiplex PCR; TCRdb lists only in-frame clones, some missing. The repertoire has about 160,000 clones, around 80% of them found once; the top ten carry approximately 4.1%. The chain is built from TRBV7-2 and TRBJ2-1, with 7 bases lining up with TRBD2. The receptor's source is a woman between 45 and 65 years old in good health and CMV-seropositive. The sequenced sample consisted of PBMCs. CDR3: CASSLAGGPGNEQFF. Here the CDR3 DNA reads TGTGCCAGCAGCTTAGCGGGAGGGCCCGGCAATGAGCAGTTCTTC.